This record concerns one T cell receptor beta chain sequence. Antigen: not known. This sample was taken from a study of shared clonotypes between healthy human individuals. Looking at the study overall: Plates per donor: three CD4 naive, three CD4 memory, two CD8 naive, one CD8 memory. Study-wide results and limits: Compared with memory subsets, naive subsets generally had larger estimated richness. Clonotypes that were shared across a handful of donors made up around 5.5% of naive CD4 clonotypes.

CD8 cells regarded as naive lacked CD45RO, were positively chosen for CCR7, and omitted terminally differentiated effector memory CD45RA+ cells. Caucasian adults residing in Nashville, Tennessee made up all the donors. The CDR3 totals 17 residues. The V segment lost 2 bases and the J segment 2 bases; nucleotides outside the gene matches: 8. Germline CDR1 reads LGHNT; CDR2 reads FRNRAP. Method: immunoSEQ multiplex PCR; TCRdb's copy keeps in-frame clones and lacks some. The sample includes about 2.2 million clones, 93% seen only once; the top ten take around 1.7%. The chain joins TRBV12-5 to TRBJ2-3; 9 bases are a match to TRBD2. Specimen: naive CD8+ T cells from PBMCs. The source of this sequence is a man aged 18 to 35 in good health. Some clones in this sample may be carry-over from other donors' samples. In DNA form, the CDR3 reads TGTGCTAGTGGTTTGCACGGACTAGCGCGGAACACAGATACGCAGTATTTT. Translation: CASGLHGLARNTDTQYF.